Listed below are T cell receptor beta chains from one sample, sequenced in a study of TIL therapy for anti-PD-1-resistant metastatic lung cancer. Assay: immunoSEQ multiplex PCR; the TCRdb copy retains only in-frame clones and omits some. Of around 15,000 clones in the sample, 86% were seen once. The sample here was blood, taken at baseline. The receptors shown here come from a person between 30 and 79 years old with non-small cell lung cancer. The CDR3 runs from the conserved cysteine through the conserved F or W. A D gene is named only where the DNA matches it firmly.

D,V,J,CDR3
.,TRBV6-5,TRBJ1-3,CASSNGNTIYF
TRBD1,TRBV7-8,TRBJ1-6,CASSEGQGYTKSPLHF
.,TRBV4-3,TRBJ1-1,CASSQDRPAYTEAFF
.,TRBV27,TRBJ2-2,CASSGHSTGELFF
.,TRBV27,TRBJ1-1,CASSLGANTEAFF
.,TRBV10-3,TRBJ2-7,CAIGFLNEQYF
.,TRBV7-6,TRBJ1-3,CASSFGGGNTIYF
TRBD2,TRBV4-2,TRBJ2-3,CASRRSGTTDTQYF
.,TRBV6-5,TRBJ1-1,CASRLLDTEAFF
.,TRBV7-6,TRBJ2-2,CASSLTGELFF
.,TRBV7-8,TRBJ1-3,CASSPTRGVPSGNTIYF
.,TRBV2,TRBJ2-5,CASRTQGLGQETQYF
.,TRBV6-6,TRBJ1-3,CASSYDRSSGNTIYF
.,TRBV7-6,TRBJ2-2,CASSPRALGTGELFF
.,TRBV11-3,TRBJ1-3,CASSLSHSGNTIYF
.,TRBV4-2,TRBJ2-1,CASRDQGGELGNEQFF
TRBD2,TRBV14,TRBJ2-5,CASSRGSGRETQYF
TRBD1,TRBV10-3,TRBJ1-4,CAISEGTATNEKLFF
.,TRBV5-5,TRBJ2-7,CASSLGLLFSDEQYF
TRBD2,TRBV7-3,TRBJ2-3,CASSLAGLRTDTQYF
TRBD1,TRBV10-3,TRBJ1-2,CAISVAGGSLRYGYTF
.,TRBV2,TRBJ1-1,CASSRVTEAFF
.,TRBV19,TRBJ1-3,CASALGISNGNTIYF
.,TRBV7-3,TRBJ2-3,CASSQAASTDTQYF
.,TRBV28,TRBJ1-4,CASSMGITNEKLFF
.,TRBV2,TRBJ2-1,CASSEEGDFYNEQFF
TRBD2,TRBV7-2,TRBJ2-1,CASSSQLAGNNEQFF
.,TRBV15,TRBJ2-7,CATSRSPRTDTYEQYF
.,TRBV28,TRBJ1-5,CASSLVRSNQPQHF
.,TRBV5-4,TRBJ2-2,CASSVKMGPNTGELFF
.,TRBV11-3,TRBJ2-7,CASSPMGASEEQYF
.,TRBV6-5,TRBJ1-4,CASSPGGGTEKLFF
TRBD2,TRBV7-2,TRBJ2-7,CASSLSSGEYEQYF
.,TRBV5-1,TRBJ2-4,CASSLGENIQYF
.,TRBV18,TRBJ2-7,CASSPDRSKQYF
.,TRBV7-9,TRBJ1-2,CASSPGGTEVLLGYTF
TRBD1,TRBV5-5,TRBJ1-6,CASSLGTGESPLHF
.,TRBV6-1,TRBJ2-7,CASSEVPGAYEQYF
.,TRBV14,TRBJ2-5,CASSPNYGTSETQYF
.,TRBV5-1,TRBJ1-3,CASSLIPGNTIYF
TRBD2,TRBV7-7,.,CASSLERGSAYEQYF
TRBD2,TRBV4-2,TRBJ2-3,CASSQGLAAGDTQYF
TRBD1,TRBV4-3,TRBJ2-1,CASSQGTGEGNEQFF
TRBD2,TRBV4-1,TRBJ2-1,CASSQSTLAGGNNEQFF
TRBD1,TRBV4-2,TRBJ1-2,CASSPDRGYYGYTF
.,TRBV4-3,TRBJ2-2,CASREQVITGELFF
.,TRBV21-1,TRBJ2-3,CASSNRQPDTQYF
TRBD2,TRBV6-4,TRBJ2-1,CASSEAGYNEQFF
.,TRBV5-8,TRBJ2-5,CASSWYRAHGQETQYF
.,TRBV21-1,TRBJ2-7,CASSKAGTGNYEQYF
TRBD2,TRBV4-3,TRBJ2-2,CASSPWGGTGELFF
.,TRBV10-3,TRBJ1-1,CAISESPGLNTEAFF
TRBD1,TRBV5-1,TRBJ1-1,CASSQRTGTNTEAFF
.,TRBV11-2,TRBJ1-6,CASSLVSGLGGSPLHF
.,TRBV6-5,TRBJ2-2,CASSYSYRNTGELFF
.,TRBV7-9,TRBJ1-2,CASSLLGGQANYGYTF
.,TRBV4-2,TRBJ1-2,CASSQDELLLYGYTF
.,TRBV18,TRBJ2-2,CASSPATYTNTGELFF
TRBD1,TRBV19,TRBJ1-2,CASQAQGAADGYTF